The clone carrying this T cell receptor beta chain was observed a few times. What it recognizes is unknown. This CDR3 comprises 13 residues. CDR1 MDHEN and CDR2 SYDVKM come from the germline V gene. V was clipped by 3 bases and J by 3 bases, with 9 bases between them. The table came from immunoSEQ multiplex PCR; TCRdb's copy has only in-frame clones and leaves some out. Here the sample spans more than 2,000,000 clones, over 85% being singletons. This specimen belongs to a study of shared clonotypes between healthy human individuals. General study results and limits: Generation probabilities were higher for clonotypes shared across all four sorted-subset donors than for unshared ones. Clonotypes that were shared across a handful of donors made up about 4.5% of naive CD4 clonotypes.

Sample: naive CD4+ T cells sorted from blood. Subset noted: CD45RA+ positively selected. The J gene is TRBJ2-7, the V gene TRBV28, with unresolved D. This receptor was identified in a man in his late teens or twenties in good health. CDR3 sequence: CASSFRLNYEQYF. The CDR3, as DNA: TGTGCCAGCAGTTTCAGACTCAACTACGAGCAGTACTTC. Full variable domain (missing parts from reference TRBV28 and TRBJ2-7): DVKVTQSSRYLVKRTGEKVFLECVQDMDHENMFWYRQDPGLGLRLIYFSYDVKMKEKGDIPEGYSVSREKKERFSLILESASTNQTSMYLCASSFRLNYEQYFGPGTRLTVT.